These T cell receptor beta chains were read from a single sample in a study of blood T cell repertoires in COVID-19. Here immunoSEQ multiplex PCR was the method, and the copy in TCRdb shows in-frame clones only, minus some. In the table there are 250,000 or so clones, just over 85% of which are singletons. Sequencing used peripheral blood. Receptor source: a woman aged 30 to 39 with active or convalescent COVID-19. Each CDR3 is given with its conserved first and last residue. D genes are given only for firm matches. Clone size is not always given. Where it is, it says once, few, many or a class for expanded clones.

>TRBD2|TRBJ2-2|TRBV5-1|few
TGCGCCAGCAGCTGGACTGCGGGGGGGCCGACCGGGGAGCTGTTTTTT
CASSWTAGGPTGELFF
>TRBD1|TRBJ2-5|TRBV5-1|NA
TGCGCCAGCAGCTCACAGGGGGCGGAAGAGACCCAGTACTTC
CASSSQGAEETQYF
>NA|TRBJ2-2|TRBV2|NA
TGTGCCAGCAGCGCGGGGCGACCCAGAAACACCGGGGAGCTGTTTTTT
CASSAGRPRNTGELFF
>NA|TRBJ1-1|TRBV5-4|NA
TGTGCCAGCAGCTTAATGATTGGCAGGACTAACACTGAAGCTTTCTTT
CASSLMIGRTNTEAFF
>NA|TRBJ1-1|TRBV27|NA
TGTGCCAGCAGTTTATCGGGTTCTAGAGTCGCTTTCTTT
CASSLSGSRVAFF
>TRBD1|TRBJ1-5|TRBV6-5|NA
TGTGCCAGCAGTCGGGGACAGAATAGCAATCAGCCCCAGCATTTT
CASSRGQNSNQPQHF
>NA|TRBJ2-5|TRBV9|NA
TGTGCCAGCAGCGTCCAACCCCTACAGGGACCAGAGACCCAGTACTTC
CASSVQPLQGPETQYF
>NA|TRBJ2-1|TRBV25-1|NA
TGTGCCAGCGGAGGTACCGGGACTGGTAACTACAATGAGCAGTTCTTC
CASGGTGTGNYNEQFF
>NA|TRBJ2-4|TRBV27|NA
TGTGCCAGCAGTTTCGGGATAACCAAAAACATTCAGTACTTC
CASSFGITKNIQYF
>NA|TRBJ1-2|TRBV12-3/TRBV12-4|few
TGTGCCAGCAGTTTCGGGGGGCAGGACTTAACCTTC
CASSFGGQDLTF
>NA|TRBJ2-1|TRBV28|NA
TGTGCCAGCAGTTTGGACAACCGCTCCTACAATGAGCAGTTCTTC
CASSLDNRSYNEQFF
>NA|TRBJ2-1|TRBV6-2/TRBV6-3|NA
TGTGCCAGCAGTTCAAGACAACTCCTCTTTCACAATGAGCAGTTCTTC
CASSSRQLLFHNEQFF
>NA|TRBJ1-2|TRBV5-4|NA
TGTGCCAGCAGCGCCGGGGAAAACTATGGCTACACCTTC
CASSAGENYGYTF
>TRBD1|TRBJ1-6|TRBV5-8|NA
TGTGCCAGCAGCTTCTCGGACAGGGAGGCCCTCCTCCACTTT
CASSFSDREALLHF
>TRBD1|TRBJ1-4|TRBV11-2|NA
TGTGCCAGCAGCTTAGTTTCCGGGACAGGGGGTGAAAAACTGTTTTTT
CASSLVSGTGGEKLFF
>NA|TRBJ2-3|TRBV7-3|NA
TGTGCCAGCAGCTCGATCGGGACACTTAGCACAGATACGCAGTATTTT
CASSSIGTLSTDTQYF
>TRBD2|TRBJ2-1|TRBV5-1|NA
TGCGCCAGCAGCTCGGTGGGTGGCGGGGGGCAAGGAGAGCAGTTCTTC
CASSSVGGGGQGEQFF
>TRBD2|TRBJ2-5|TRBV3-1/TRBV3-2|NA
TGTGCCAGCAGCCAACAAACACGGGGGGTCCAAGAGACCCAGTACTTC
CASSQQTRGVQETQYF
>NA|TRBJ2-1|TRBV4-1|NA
TGCGCCAGCAGCCAAGATCGGTCCTACAATGAGCAGTTCTTC
CASSQDRSYNEQFF
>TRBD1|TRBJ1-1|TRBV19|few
TGTGCCAGTAGCCCCCCGTGGGGGACAGGGGTGGTTGAAGCTTTCTTT
CASSPPWGTGVVEAFF
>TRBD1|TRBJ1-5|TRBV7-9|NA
TGTGCCAGCAGCCGAACAGGGGGAAATCAGCCCCAGCATTTT
CASSRTGGNQPQHF
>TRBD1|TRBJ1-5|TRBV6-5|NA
TGTGCCATCCTGGACAGGGGGCGTGGGTATCAGCCCCAGCATTTT
CAILDRGRGYQPQHF
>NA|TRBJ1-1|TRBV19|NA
TGTGCCAGTAGTATTCAAAGGCGGGAAGCTGAAGCTTTCTTT
CASSIQRREAEAFF
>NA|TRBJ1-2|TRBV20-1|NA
TGCAGTGCTAGTCCGGGGGGATATGGCTACACCTTC
CSASPGGYGYTF
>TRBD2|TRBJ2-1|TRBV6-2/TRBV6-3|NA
TGTGCCAGCAGTACCACTAGCGGAGCGTTGGGAGAGCAGTTCTTC
CASSTTSGALGEQFF
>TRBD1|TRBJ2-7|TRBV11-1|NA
TGTGCCAGCAGTCTGGGGGACAGGGGCTACGAGCAGTACTTC
CASSLGDRGYEQYF
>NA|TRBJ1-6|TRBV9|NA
TGTGCCAGCAGCCCAGCGGGGGGTTTCGGGTCACCCCTCCACTTT
CASSPAGGFGSPLHF
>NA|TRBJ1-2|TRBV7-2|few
TGTGCCAGCAGCACCAGACGGACGAGGGACTATGGCTACACCTTC
CASSTRRTRDYGYTF
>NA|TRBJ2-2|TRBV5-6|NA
TGTGCCAGCAGCCCGACTGGCCTGAGTAGGGGGGAGCTGTTTTTT
CASSPTGLSRGELFF
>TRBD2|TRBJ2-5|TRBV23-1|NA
TGCGCCAGCAGGGCTAGCGGGGGGGAAGAGACCCAGTACTTC
CASRASGGEETQYF
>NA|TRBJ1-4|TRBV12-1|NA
TGTGCCAGCAGCCCCGACGTTTGGGGGGGGCAGGTTAAAGAAACTAATGAAAAACTGTTTTTT
CASSPDVWGGQVKETNEKLFF
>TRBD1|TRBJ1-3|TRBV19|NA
TGTGCCAGTAGTATCCGGGACAGCCGCTCTGGAAACACCATATATTTT
CASSIRDSRSGNTIYF
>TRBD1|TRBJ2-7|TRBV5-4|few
TGTGCCAGCAGCCCGGACAGGGCCGGCTCCTACGAGCAGTACTTC
CASSPDRAGSYEQYF
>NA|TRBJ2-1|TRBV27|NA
TGTGCCAGCAGTTTATTGGGGGGGCTCTACAATGAGCAGTTCTTC
CASSLLGGLYNEQFF
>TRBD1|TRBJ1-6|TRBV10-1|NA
TGCGCCCCCGGGGACAGAAAGAATTCACCCCTCCACTTT
CAPGDRKNSPLHF
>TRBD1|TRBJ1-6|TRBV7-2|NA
TGTGCCAGCAGCTTCGGGGGACAGACCCTCTATAATTCACCCCTCCACTTT
CASSFGGQTLYNSPLHF
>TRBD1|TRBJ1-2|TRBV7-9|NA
TGTGCCAGCAGCCAAGGGGACAGGGGAGACTATGGCTACACCTTC
CASSQGDRGDYGYTF
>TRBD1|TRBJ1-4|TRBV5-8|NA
TGTGCCAGCAGCTTGGCCCCTGGTGGGGGACAGCCGAATGAAAAACTGTTTTTT
CASSLAPGGGQPNEKLFF
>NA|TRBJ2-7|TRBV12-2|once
TGTGCAAGTCGCCGTGGACTAGCGGGGGGTCATTATGAGCAGTACTTC
CASRRGLAGGHYEQYF
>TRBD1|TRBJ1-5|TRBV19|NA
TGTGCCAGTACAACCGGACAGGGGTATCAGCCCCAGCATTTT
CASTTGQGYQPQHF
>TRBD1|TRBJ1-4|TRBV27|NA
TGTGCCAGCGGCCACAGGGGGCCAGATGAAAAACTGTTTTTT
CASGHRGPDEKLFF
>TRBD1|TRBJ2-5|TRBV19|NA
TGTGCCAGTAGTAGCGATGGGACAGGGGGCCAAGAGACCCAGTACTTC
CASSSDGTGGQETQYF
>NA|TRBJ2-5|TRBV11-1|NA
TGTGCCAGCAGCTTCGAACTCCCAGGGACCCAGTACTTC
CASSFELPGTQYF
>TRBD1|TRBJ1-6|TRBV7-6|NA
TGTGCCAGCAGCTTAGGACCAAGGACAGGGATCTCACCCCTCCACTTT
CASSLGPRTGISPLHF
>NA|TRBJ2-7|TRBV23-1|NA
TGCGCCAGCAGTCAATATACAGAATACTACGAGCAGTACTTC
CASSQYTEYYEQYF
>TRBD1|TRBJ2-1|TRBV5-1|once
TGCGCCAGCAGCTTGGTATGGACAGGGGTGGCCTACAATGAGCAGTTCTTC
CASSLVWTGVAYNEQFF